This T cell receptor (beta chain) is from a study of cytomegalovirus exposure and HLA in healthy donors. Study-level background: Of the donors genotyped, 398 in all, less than 90% fell in the Caucasian-associated ancestry cluster. Broader study findings: In a later analysis, roughly 17,000 TCR beta sequences were associated with HLA alleles at 0.05 false discovery rate. The CMV antigen specificity of three CMV-associated chains was confirmed through in vitro analysis. In a later analysis, across HLA loci, associated TCR counts were highest for DRB1, lowest for HLA-C.

The CDR3 is made up of 15 amino acids. Looked up from germline, CDR1 is SGHRS and CDR2 is YFSETQ. V lost 1 base, J lost 0 bases, and 10 bases lay in between. As for this clone: Antigen specificity is unknown.

PCR employed 60 Vbeta and 13 Jbeta primers. Libraries were prepared by immunoSEQ multiplex PCR; TCRdb keeps only in-frame clonotypes and omits some of them. The repertoire holds 130,000 or so clones, with roughly four fifths as singletons. This clonotype originated in a man younger than 35 in good health and CMV-seropositive. V gene TRBV5-1 combines with J gene TRBJ1-1; D possibly corresponds to TRBD1 (6 bases). The sample taken for sequencing was PBMCs. This chain's CDR3 is CASSLRTAMNTEAFF. CDR3 bases: TGCGCCAGCAGCTTGAGGACAGCCATGAACACTGAAGCTTTCTTT. The full variable domain, rest sourced from reference TRBV5-1 and TRBJ1-1, is KAGVTQTPRYLIKTRGQQVTLSCSPISGHRSVSWYQQTPGQGLQFLFEYFSETQRNKGNFPGRFSGRQFSNSRSEMNVSTLELGDSALYLCASSLRTAMNTEAFFGQGTRLTVV.